This TCR beta chain was recovered during a study of T cells after yellow fever vaccination. Study background: The SMART-Seq v4 Ultra Low Input method served to prepare the low-cell-number fractions.

The authors made TCR cDNA by 5'RACE template switching, adding a universal primer site and UMIs. TCRdb independently ran MiXCR on the 5' RACE reads; one entry per CDR3 protein. The profile shows 200,000 to 300,000 distinct CDR3 sequences, about 7% of them singletons. Trimming shortened V by 0 bases and J by 7 bases, and 14 bases separated the two germline ends. The germline CDR1 and CDR2 sequences are SGHRS and YFSETQ. The CDR3 is 15 residues long. This clonotype was seen only a few times. The antigen is unknown. Study outcomes and limitations: There was a small share of clonotypes that showed up in both the CD4 and CD8 compartments. After the booster, around 95% of CD4 and roughly nine tenths of CD8 primary-response clones were re-detected.

The sequences come from CD4+ T cells sorted from PBMCs, collected 15 days after the yellow fever booster vaccination. This receptor was obtained from a man between 25 and 39 years old who received the YFV17D yellow fever vaccine. The J gene is TRBJ2-4, the V gene TRBV5-1; D may correspond to TRBD1 or TRBD2 (5 bases each). DNA for the CDR3: TGCGCCAGCAGCTTGGAGCCGGGGCGAGGGAACATTCAGTACTTC. As protein: CASSLEPGRGNIQYF. The full variable domain, completed using reference TRBV5-1 and TRBJ2-4, is KAGVTQTPRYLIKTRGQQVTLSCSPISGHRSVSWYQQTPGQGLQFLFEYFSETQRNKGNFPGRFSGRQFSNSRSEMNVSTLELGDSALYLCASSLEPGRGNIQYFGAGTRLSVL.